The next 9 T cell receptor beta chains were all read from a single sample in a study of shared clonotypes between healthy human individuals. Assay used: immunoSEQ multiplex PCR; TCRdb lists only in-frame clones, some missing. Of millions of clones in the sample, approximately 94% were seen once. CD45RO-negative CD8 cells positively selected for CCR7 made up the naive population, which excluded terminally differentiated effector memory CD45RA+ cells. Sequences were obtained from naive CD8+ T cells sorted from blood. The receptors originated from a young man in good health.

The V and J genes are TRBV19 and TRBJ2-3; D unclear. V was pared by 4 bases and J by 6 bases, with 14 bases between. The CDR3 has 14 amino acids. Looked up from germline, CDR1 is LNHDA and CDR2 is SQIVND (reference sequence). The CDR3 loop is CASSRVFLGDTQYF. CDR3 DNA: TGTGCCAGTAGTAGAGTTTTCCTTGGGGATACGCAGTATTTT.

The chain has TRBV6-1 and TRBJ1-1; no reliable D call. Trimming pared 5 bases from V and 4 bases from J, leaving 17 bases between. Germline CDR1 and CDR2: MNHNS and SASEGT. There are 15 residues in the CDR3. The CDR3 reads CASSLSWGGITEAFF. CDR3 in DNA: TGTGCCAGCAGTCTAAGCTGGGGAGGGATCACTGAAGCTTTCTTT.

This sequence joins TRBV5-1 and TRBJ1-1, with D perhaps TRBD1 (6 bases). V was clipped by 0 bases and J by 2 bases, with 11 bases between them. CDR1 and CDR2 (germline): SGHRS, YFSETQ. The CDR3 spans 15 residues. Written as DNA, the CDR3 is TGCGCCAGCAGCTTGGTTATAGGGGGAAACACTGAAGCTTTCTTT. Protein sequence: CASSLVIGGNTEAFF. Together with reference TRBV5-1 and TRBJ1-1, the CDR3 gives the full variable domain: KAGVTQTPRYLIKTRGQQVTLSCSPISGHRSVSWYQQTPGQGLQFLFEYFSETQRNKGNFPGRFSGRQFSNSRSEMNVSTLELGDSALYLCASSLVIGGNTEAFFGQGTRLTVV.

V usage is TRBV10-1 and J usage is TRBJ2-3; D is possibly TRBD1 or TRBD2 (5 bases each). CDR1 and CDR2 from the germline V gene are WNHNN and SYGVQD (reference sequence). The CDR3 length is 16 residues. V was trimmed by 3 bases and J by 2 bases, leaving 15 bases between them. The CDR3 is CASSDLLEGATDTQYF. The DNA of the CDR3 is TGCGCCAGCAGTGACCTACTAGAAGGGGCCACAGATACGCAGTATTTT.

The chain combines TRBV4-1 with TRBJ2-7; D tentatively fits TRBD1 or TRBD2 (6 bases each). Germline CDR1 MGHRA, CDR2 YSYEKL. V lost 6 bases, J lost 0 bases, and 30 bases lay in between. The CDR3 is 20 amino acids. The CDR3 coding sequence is TGCGCCAGCAGATACAGGGTTTCGGGGGCTGCACGTAGTGACTCCTACGAGCAGTACTTC. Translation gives CASRYRVSGAARSDSYEQYF.

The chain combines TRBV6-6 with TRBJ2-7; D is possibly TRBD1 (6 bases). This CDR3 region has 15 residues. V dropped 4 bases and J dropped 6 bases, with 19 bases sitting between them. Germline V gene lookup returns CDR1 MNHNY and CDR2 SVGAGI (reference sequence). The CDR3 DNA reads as TGTGCCAGCAGTTTAGCCGGGACACTTTATAGCGAGCAGTACTTC. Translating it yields CASSLAGTLYSEQYF.

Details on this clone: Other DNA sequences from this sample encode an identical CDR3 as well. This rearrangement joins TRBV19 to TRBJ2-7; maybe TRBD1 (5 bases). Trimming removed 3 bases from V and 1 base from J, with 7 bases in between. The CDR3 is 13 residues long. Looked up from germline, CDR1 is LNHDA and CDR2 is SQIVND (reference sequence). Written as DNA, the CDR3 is TGTGCCAGTAGTATGGCAGGGTCCTACGAGCAGTACTTC. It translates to CASSMAGSYEQYF.

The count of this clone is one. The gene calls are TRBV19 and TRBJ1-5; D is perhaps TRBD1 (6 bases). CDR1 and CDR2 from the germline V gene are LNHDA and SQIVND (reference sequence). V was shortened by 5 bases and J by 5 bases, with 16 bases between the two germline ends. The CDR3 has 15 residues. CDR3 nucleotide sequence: TGTGCCAGTAGTGCCACGACAGGCTGGGATCAGCCCCAGCATTTT. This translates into CASSATTGWDQPQHF.

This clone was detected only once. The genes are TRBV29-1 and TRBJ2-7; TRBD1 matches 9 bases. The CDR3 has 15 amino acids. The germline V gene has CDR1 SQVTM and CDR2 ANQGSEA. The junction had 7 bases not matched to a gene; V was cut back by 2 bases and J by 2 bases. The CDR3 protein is CSVEKPGQGAYEQYF. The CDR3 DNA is TGCAGCGTTGAAAAACCGGGACAGGGCGCCTACGAGCAGTACTTC.